This T cell receptor (beta chain) originates from a study of T cell changes during pregnancy in multiple sclerosis. CDR3 size: 18 residues. Per germline, CDR1 SGHVS and CDR2 FNYEAQ. V was pared by 0 bases and J by 2 bases, with 18 bases between. Sequencing was performed with immunoSEQ multiplex PCR; in TCRdb, only in-frame clones are kept and a portion is missing. The sample holds 90,000 to 150,000 clones, roughly 92% seen once. The rearrangement uses TRBV7-6 and TRBJ2-3; D is perhaps TRBD2 (7 bases). The specimen comprised peripheral blood, sampled before pregnancy. This TCR came from a female donor with multiple sclerosis, enrolled in a pregnancy study. The CDR3, as DNA: TGTGCCAGCAGCTTAGCGGGACTACGGGGGCCTTTCACAGATACGCAGTATTTT. Its protein product is CASSLAGLRGPFTDTQYF. Full variable domain (outside the CDR3, taken from reference TRBV7-6 and TRBJ2-3): GAGVSQSPRYKVTKRGQDVALRCDPISGHVSLYWYRQALGQGPEFLTYFNYEAQQDKSGLPNDRFSAERPEGSISTLTIQRTEQRDSAMYRCASSLAGLRGPFTDTQYFGPGTRLTVL.